This T cell receptor beta chain was sequenced in a study of cytomegalovirus exposure and HLA in healthy donors. Profiling relied on immunoSEQ multiplex PCR, and the TCRdb table lists in-frame clones only, not all of them. The profile shows around 20,000 clones, under 98% of them singletons. Comments on this clone: No antigen is known for it.

Notes on the study in general: The dataset shows that most TCR sequences were rare, while some public TCRs occurred in many donors. A later analysis found first-cohort TCR clusters tended to co-occur in the 95 to 150 validation repertoires.

The CDR3 totals 16 residues. Per the germline V gene, CDR1 is SGHVS and CDR2 is FNYEAQ. V shed 5 bases and J 4 bases; nucleotides not matched to a gene: 9. The sequence came from a man aged 30-40 years in good health and CMV-seropositive. This chain joins TRBV7-6 and TRBJ1-2, with 11 bases identical to TRBD1. Sequenced sample: PBMCs. This CDR3 reads CASSLNPGTGGYGYTF. CDR3 nucleotide sequence: TGTGCCAGCAGCCTAAACCCCGGGACAGGGGGCTATGGCTACACCTTC.